One sample yielded the 25 T cell receptor beta chains listed below, sequenced in a study of T cell responses to AZD1222 COVID-19 vaccine. Generated by immunoSEQ multiplex PCR, the TCRdb table keeps only in-frame clones and is missing some. The sample records about 120,000 clones, 85% to 90% being singletons. The sample in question was peripheral blood, obtained on day 0 of AZD1222 vaccination. The receptors were sampled from an adult in good health.

V and J are TRBV9 and TRBJ2-5, with TRBD2 matching over 8 bases. Losses at the gene ends were 8 bases for V and 5 bases for J; bases not matched to a gene: 17. Germline V gene data show CDR1 as SGDLS and CDR2 as YYNGEE. This CDR3 spans 16 amino acids. CDR3 bases: TGTGCCAGTCGTTTGGGGAGCGGGAGATCGGAGGAGACCCAGTACTTC. Translating gives CASRLGSGRSEETQYF.

The rearrangement joins TRBV2 to TRBJ1-4, with TRBD1 identical over 10 bases. From germline, CDR1 is SNHLY and CDR2 FYNNEI. The length of the CDR3 is 15 residues. V gave up 8 bases and J gave up 3 bases; unmatched junction bases: 6. CDR3 amino acids: CASGGQGSSNEKLFF. The DNA for the CDR3 is TGTGCCAGCGGGGGACAGGGGTCGTCTAATGAAAAACTGTTTTTT.

The chain joins TRBV4-1 to TRBJ2-7; D is tentatively TRBD1 or TRBD2 (5 bases each). The CDR3 length is 18 residues. Germline CDR1 is MGHRA and CDR2 is YSYEKL. V lost 1 base to trimming and J lost 3 bases, with 22 bases between them. The CDR3 region is CASSQVGELSPFYYEQYF. The CDR3, as DNA: TGCGCCAGCAGCCAAGTAGGGGAGCTTTCCCCCTTCTACTACGAGCAGTACTTC.

The V gene is TRBV27, the J gene TRBJ1-2; D gene uncertain. V was trimmed by 2 bases and J by 1 base, leaving 11 bases between them. Per germline, CDR1 MNHEY and CDR2 SMNVEV (reference sequence). The CDR3 is 15 amino acids. Written as DNA, the CDR3 is TGTGCCAGCAGTTTAGGGTCGGCTGATAACTATGGCTACACCTTC. Its protein is CASSLGSADNYGYTF.

The chain has TRBV29-1 and TRBJ2-5; D perhaps matches TRBD2 (5 bases). The CDR3 sequence is 13 residues long. CDR1 is SQVTM, CDR2 ANQGSEA, per germline. V was shortened by 2 bases and J by 4 bases, with 11 bases between the two germline ends. In DNA form, the CDR3 reads TGCAGCGTTGAAAGAGGGAGTCGAGAGACCCAGTACTTC. Its translation: CSVERGSRETQYF.

As for this clone: This sample also contains other DNA sequences that code for the same CDR3. The chain combines TRBV28 with TRBJ1-2; D possibly corresponds to TRBD1 (5 bases). Trimming cost V 5 bases and J 4 bases, with 14 bases left between them. The germline V gene has CDR1 MDHEN and CDR2 SYDVKM. The CDR3 runs 14 residues. Here the CDR3 DNA reads TGTGCCAGCAGTCAAATTACAGGATTCTATGGCTACACCTTC. Translating it yields CASSQITGFYGYTF.

This rearrangement joins TRBV19 to TRBJ1-2; D gene ambiguous. Germline CDR1 is LNHDA and CDR2 is SQIVND (reference sequence). Trimming took off 5 bases at V and 10 bases at J, with 14 bases between the two ends. The CDR3 loop spans 12 amino acids. CDR3 sequence (DNA): TGTGCCAGTAGTGCCCGACAAGATGCCTACACCTTC. This gives the protein CASSARQDAYTF.

With regard to this clone: One end of the junction does not line up with germline, which may come from a read error. The V gene is TRBV7-2, the J gene TRBJ2-5; tentative D call: TRBD1 (5 bases). The germline gives CDR1 SGHTA, CDR2 FQGNSA. This CDR3 is built from 15 residues. The CDR3 region has the DNA TGTGCCAGCAGCGTAGCAAGGGCTAGGGGAGAGACCCAGTACTTC. The encoded protein is CASSVARARGETQYF.

The chain uses TRBV9 and TRBJ1-2, with D possibly TRBD1 on 5 matching bases. CDR1 is SGDLS and CDR2 is YYNGEE in the germline V gene. V was trimmed by 4 bases and J by 6 bases, leaving 22 bases between them. The CDR3 consists of 16 residues. This CDR3 is CASSLTPRGGGNGYTF. For the CDR3, the DNA is TGTGCCAGCAGCCTCACCCCACGGGGCGGGGGGAATGGCTACACCTTC.

The chain combines TRBV7-2 with TRBJ2-1; TRBD2 matches 7 bases. The V gene end was trimmed by 1 base and the J gene end by 7 bases; junction bases not matched to a gene: 10. There are 16 residues in the CDR3. The V gene's germline CDR1 is SGHTA and CDR2 FQGNSA. This chain's CDR3 is CASSLVLAGGSNEQFF. The CDR3 DNA sequence: TGTGCCAGCAGCTTAGTTCTTGCTGGCGGGAGTAATGAGCAGTTCTTC.

The J gene is TRBJ2-5, the V gene TRBV5-1; D possibly corresponds to TRBD1 (6 bases). This CDR3 has 17 residues. Trimming stripped 0 bases from V and 4 bases from J, with 19 bases between. The V gene's germline CDR1 is SGHRS and CDR2 YFSETQ. The CDR3 bases are TGCGCCAGCAGCTTGGCCCCCCTAACAGGGTTGGGAGAGACCCAGTACTTC. Translation: CASSLAPLTGLGETQYF.

This clone was observed once. This chain uses TRBV5-1 with TRBJ1-4, with D possibly being TRBD1 (6 bases). CDR1 is SGHRS, CDR2 YFSETQ, per germline. The CDR3 totals 15 residues. Between the trimmed V and J ends, which lost 0 bases and 8 bases, there was a span of 14 bases. The CDR3 nucleotides read TGCGCCAGCAGCTTGGTAGGGGGAAAGGCGGAAAAACTGTTTTTT. Translating it yields CASSLVGGKAEKLFF.

The chain uses TRBV7-9 and TRBJ2-5; D tentatively reads TRBD1 or TRBD2 (6 bases each). This CDR3 spans 15 amino acids. V dropped 5 bases and J dropped 5 bases, with 18 bases sitting between them. CDR1 and CDR2 from the germline V gene are SEHNR and FQNEAQ (reference sequence). The CDR3 spells CASSLGGREQETQYF. CDR3 coding DNA: TGTGCCAGCAGCCTGGGGGGCAGGGAACAGGAGACCCAGTACTTC.

The chain is built from TRBV28 and TRBJ1-2; D not certain. Trimming shortened V by 6 bases and J by 8 bases, and 16 bases separated the two germline ends. This CDR3 is built from 13 residues. Germline V gives CDR1 MDHEN, CDR2 SYDVKM. For the CDR3, the DNA is TGTGCCAGCAGATCCGGCCTGGTCCGGGGCTACACCTTC. Translating gives CASRSGLVRGYTF.

V usage is TRBV29-1 and J usage is TRBJ2-2; 10 bases fit TRBD1. This CDR3 is built from 15 residues. Trimming removed 4 bases from V and 4 bases from J; junction bases left unmatched: 6. The germline V gene encodes CDR1 SQVTM and CDR2 ANQGSEA. The CDR3 spells CSVGRGQGFTGELFF. The CDR3 bases are TGCAGCGTTGGCCGGGGACAGGGGTTCACCGGGGAGCTGTTTTTT.

A few counts support this clone. The chain joins TRBV5-8 to TRBJ1-1; D call uncertain. V dropped 0 bases and J dropped 8 bases, with 5 bases sitting between them. Germline lookup yields CDR1 SGHTS and CDR2 YDEGEE. This CDR3 contains 11 residues. In DNA, the CDR3 is TGTGCCAGCAGCTTGGTGGGGGAAGCTTTCTTT. Translated: CASSLVGEAFF.

This sequence joins TRBV6-2 or TRBV6-3 and TRBJ2-1; the D is unclear. V was cut by 0 bases and J by 7 bases, with 13 bases left in between. This CDR3 is 15 amino acids long. Germline loops: CDR1 MNHEY, CDR2 SVGEGT. CDR3 in amino acids: CASSYSISYRNEQFF. DNA for the CDR3: TGTGCCAGCAGTTACTCGATTTCCTATCGGAATGAGCAGTTCTTC.

The chain uses TRBV7-2 and TRBJ2-7; 7 nucleotides match TRBD2. The CDR3 consists of 15 residues. V shed 0 bases and J 5 bases; nucleotides not matched to a gene: 7. CDR1 and CDR2 from the germline V gene are SGHTA and FQGNSA. This chain's CDR3 is CASSLAGGFGDEQYF. The DNA of the CDR3 is TGTGCCAGCAGCTTAGCGGGAGGGTTCGGCGACGAGCAGTACTTC.

The chain carries TRBV7-9 and TRBJ2-5; possibly TRBD2 for D (6 bases). The CDR3 is 14 amino acids. Trimming cost V 8 bases and J 4 bases, with 17 bases left between them. In germline, CDR1 is SEHNR, CDR2 FQNEAQ (reference sequence). CDR3 region: CASGGEVRGETQYF. CDR3 sequence (DNA): TGTGCCAGCGGCGGGGAGGTCCGAGGAGAGACCCAGTACTTC.

V and J are TRBV27 and TRBJ1-6; TRBD1 is a possible D gene (6 bases). Trimming stripped 3 bases from V and 9 bases from J, with 18 bases between. The CDR3 is 16 residues long. The germline gives CDR1 MNHEY, CDR2 SMNVEV (reference sequence). The CDR3 region has the DNA TGTGCCAGCAGTTTCGCCCCACAGGGAATAGGTTCACCCCTCCACTTT. Its translation is CASSFAPQGIGSPLHF.

The chain uses TRBV5-1 and TRBJ2-7; 9 bases agree with TRBD2. The V gene's germline CDR1 is SGHRS and CDR2 YFSETQ. V trimming: 4 bases; J trimming: 7 bases; junction bases outside the gene matches: 12. The CDR3 sequence is 15 residues long. CDR3 sequence: CASSPGGAGGDEQYF. CDR3 in DNA: TGCGCCAGCAGCCCTGGGGGAGCGGGAGGTGATGAGCAGTACTTC.

J is TRBJ2-3 and V is TRBV7-2; TRBD1 agrees at 8 bases. From germline, CDR1 is SGHTA and CDR2 FQGNSA. This CDR3 contains 13 residues. V shed 6 bases and J 6 bases; nucleotides not matched to a gene: 5. CDR3 in amino acids: CASRWTGSDTQYF. The DNA of the CDR3 is TGTGCCAGCAGATGGACAGGGTCGGATACGCAGTATTTT.

The chain couples TRBV9 to TRBJ2-7; TRBD2 might be the D (5 bases). The length of the CDR3 is 16 residues. V was shortened by 4 bases and J by 1 base, with 18 bases between the two germline ends. CDR1 and CDR2 from the germline V gene are SGDLS and YYNGEE. The CDR3: CASSPGRRASSYEQYF. The CDR3 nucleotides are TGTGCCAGCAGCCCTGGAAGGCGGGCCTCGTCCTACGAGCAGTACTTC.

This chain links TRBV11-3 with TRBJ2-2, with 9 positions matching TRBD2. Per germline, CDR1 SGHNT and CDR2 YENEEA. V shed 6 bases and J 0 bases; nucleotides not matched to a gene: 2. The CDR3 totals 15 residues. The chain's CDR3 is CASSPSGTNTGELFF. The CDR3 region has the DNA TGTGCCAGCAGTCCTAGCGGGACGAACACCGGGGAGCTGTTTTTT.

This chain connects TRBV9 to TRBJ2-1, with a possible D match to TRBD1 (6 bases). CDR3 length: 14 amino acids. Trimming left V 3 bases short and J 7 bases short, with 14 bases between. CDR1 is SGDLS, CDR2 YYNGEE, per germline. The CDR3 loop is CASSAGQLLNEQFF. In DNA form, the CDR3 reads TGTGCCAGCAGCGCCGGACAGTTACTGAATGAGCAGTTCTTC.